What follows describes a single T cell receptor beta chain. The data originate from a study of blood T cell repertoires in COVID-19. For the study at large: Material from acute and convalescent COVID-19 was sourced from the United States, Italy and Spain. In each case, the material was cDNA or gDNA derived from T cells, B-cell-depleted T cells, or PBMCs.

The CDR3 is made up of 13 amino acids. CDR1 is MGHDK, CDR2 SYGVNS, per germline. Between the trimmed V and J ends, which lost 5 bases and 5 bases, there was a span of 10 bases. Authors' analysis steps: Nucleated cell number was recorded as an estimate derived from reference gene primer amplification. Profiled with immunoSEQ multiplex PCR; TCRdb holds only in-frame clones, not every one. D and trimming come from the DNA, and the V and J calls and clone size come from that table. This sample yields about 240,000 clones, of which 85% to 90% are seen a single time; less than 8.5% belongs to the top ten. The source material was peripheral blood. The chain has TRBV25-1 and TRBJ1-5; D remains ambiguous. This receptor was obtained from a woman in her sixties or seventies with active or convalescent COVID-19. The CDR3 loop reads CASSPGVHQPQHF. In DNA form, the CDR3 reads TGTGCCAGCAGTCCGGGAGTACATCAGCCCCAGCATTTT.